This is a list of T cell receptor beta chains from one sample in a study of shared T cell receptors in the human thymus. Data came from immunoSEQ multiplex PCR; TCRdb stores just in-frame clones and leaves some out. The sample consists of roughly 500,000 clones, approximately 80% of them appearing once. These same data were also listed under a study on human thymus T cells.

Sequencing was carried out using thymocytes. All receptors come from a boy in the first two years of life with a congenital heart defect. The CDR3 runs from the conserved cysteine through the conserved F or W. The order of the fields is clone size, V gene, J gene, D gene, CDR3 DNA, CDR3 protein. D genes are given only for firm matches. A row's size may be missing; if present it is once, few, many or a size class.

size: NA; V: TRBV4-1; J: TRBJ1-2; D: NA; DNA: TGCGCCAGCAGCTCCGGGAAGGCCCAACGAGGTGGCTACACCTTC; CDR3: CASSSGKAQRGGYTF
size: NA; V: TRBV30; J: TRBJ2-1; D: TRBD1; DNA: TGTGCCTGGCGCGGGACAGGGAGGTACAATGAGCAGTTCTTC; CDR3: CAWRGTGRYNEQFF
size: NA; V: TRBV21-1; J: TRBJ2-5; D: NA; DNA: TGTGCCAGCAGCAGGGATAGCGGGAGCCAAGAGACCCAGTACTTC; CDR3: CASSRDSGSQETQYF
size: NA; V: TRBV7-9; J: TRBJ1-2; D: TRBD1; DNA: TGTGCCAGCAGCTTAGGGGACAGGGGGATTCTTGGCTACACCTTC; CDR3: CASSLGDRGILGYTF
size: NA; V: TRBV28; J: TRBJ2-7; D: TRBD1; DNA: TGTGCCAGCAGTCATACCGGGACAGGGGTAGCCGAGCAGTACTTC; CDR3: CASSHTGTGVAEQYF
size: NA; V: TRBV2; J: TRBJ2-5; D: NA; DNA: TGTGCCATCAGGGACTCCGAAGAGACCCAGTACTTC; CDR3: CAIRDSEETQYF
size: NA; V: TRBV15; J: TRBJ2-5; D: NA; DNA: TGTGCCACCAGCAGAGATTTGCGGGAGACCCAGTACTTC; CDR3: CATSRDLRETQYF
size: NA; V: TRBV28; J: TRBJ2-7; D: TRBD2; DNA: TGTGCCAGCAGTCCCGGGACTACTCTGACCTACGAGCAGTACTTC; CDR3: CASSPGTTLTYEQYF
size: NA; V: TRBV6-6; J: TRBJ2-3; D: NA; DNA: TGTGCCAGTATTACAGATACGCAGTATTTT; CDR3: CASITDTQYF
size: once; V: TRBV7-2; J: TRBJ2-3; D: TRBD2; DNA: TGTGCCAGCAGCCCAACAGGGACTAGCGGGAGTGGAGATACGCAGTATTTT; CDR3: CASSPTGTSGSGDTQYF
size: NA; V: TRBV6-1; J: TRBJ2-7; D: TRBD1; DNA: TGTGCCAGCAGTGGATCCGGGACAGGGATCCCCTCGGCCGAGCAGTACTTC; CDR3: CASSGSGTGIPSAEQYF
size: NA; V: TRBV7-2; J: TRBJ2-7; D: NA; DNA: TGTGCCAGCAGCTCCCCGTGCTCCTACGAGCAGTACTTC; CDR3: CASSSPCSYEQYF
size: NA; V: TRBV10-3; J: TRBJ2-3; D: TRBD2; DNA: TGTGCCGCCAACTCGACTAGCGGGAGGGCCTCAGATACGCAGTATTTT; CDR3: CAANSTSGRASDTQYF
size: NA; V: TRBV2; J: TRBJ1-5; D: NA; DNA: TGTGCCAGCCAGGCCAGGGACAATCAGCCCCAGCATTTT; CDR3: CASQARDNQPQHF
size: NA; V: TRBV4-2; J: TRBJ1-2; D: TRBD1; DNA: TGTGCCAGCAGCCCGTACCGTCGCAGGGGGGTCGGTGGCTACACCTTC; CDR3: CASSPYRRRGVGGYTF
size: NA; V: TRBV12-5; J: TRBJ1-1; D: TRBD1; DNA: TGTGCTAGTGGCGGGGACAGGGGATGGACTGAAGCTTTCTTT; CDR3: CASGGDRGWTEAFF
size: NA; V: TRBV19; J: TRBJ2-4; D: TRBD2; DNA: TGTGCCCCATGGACTAGCGGGCAAAACATTCAGTACTTC; CDR3: CAPWTSGQNIQYF
size: NA; V: TRBV4-2; J: TRBJ2-7; D: TRBD2; DNA: TGTGCCAGCAGCCTTCGCGGGACTAGCGGCCCCTACGAGCAGTACTTC; CDR3: CASSLRGTSGPYEQYF
size: NA; V: TRBV10-3; J: TRBJ1-1; D: NA; DNA: TGTGCCATCAGCGGTGGGGGGGGAGGAACTGAAGCTTTCTTT; CDR3: CAISGGGGGTEAFF
size: NA; V: TRBV19; J: TRBJ2-1; D: TRBD2; DNA: TGTGCCAGTAGTCCACCGCCTGAGCGGGAGGGCTCCTACAATGAGCAGTTCTTC; CDR3: CASSPPPEREGSYNEQFF
size: NA; V: TRBV4-2; J: TRBJ2-7; D: TRBD2; DNA: TGTGCCAGCAGCCAAGACGCCGGGACTAGCGGGAACAGGAGCTCCTACGAGCAGTACTTC; CDR3: CASSQDAGTSGNRSSYEQYF
size: NA; V: TRBV5-5; J: TRBJ2-7; D: NA; DNA: TGTGCCAGCAGGTTCTCCCATGAACAGGGTATCGACAACGAGCAGTACTTC; CDR3: CASRFSHEQGIDNEQYF
size: once; V: TRBV28; J: TRBJ2-2; D: NA; DNA: TGTGCCATCACCCTAAAACTACAGGGCAAGGACCAGGACACCGGGGAGCTGTTTTTT; CDR3: CAITLKLQGKDQDTGELFF
size: NA; V: TRBV15; J: TRBJ1-2; D: NA; DNA: TGTGCCACCAGCAGAGGGGGGGGATACAAAGCTTTCGATGGCTACACCTTC; CDR3: CATSRGGGYKAFDGYTF
size: once; V: TRBV11-2; J: TRBJ2-7; D: TRBD2; DNA: TGTGCCAGCAGCTCTAGCGGGGCCTCCTACGAGCAGTACTTC; CDR3: CASSSSGASYEQYF
size: NA; V: TRBV11-3; J: TRBJ2-7; D: TRBD2; DNA: TGTGCCAGCAGCTTATCCGGGACTAGCGGGAGGACCTACTCCTACGAGCAGTACTTC; CDR3: CASSLSGTSGRTYSYEQYF
size: NA; V: TRBV14; J: TRBJ2-2; D: NA; DNA: TGTGCCAGCAGCCAAGCCGAGGGGAACACCGGGGAGCTGTTTTTT; CDR3: CASSQAEGNTGELFF
size: once; V: TRBV28; J: TRBJ1-1; D: TRBD1; DNA: TGTGCCAGCAGGGGACAGGGGGCCGGGAACACTGAAGCTTTCTTT; CDR3: CASRGQGAGNTEAFF
size: NA; V: TRBV14; J: TRBJ2-7; D: TRBD1; DNA: TGTGCCAGCCGTGGGACAGACTCCTACGAGCAGTACTTC; CDR3: CASRGTDSYEQYF
size: NA; V: TRBV14; J: TRBJ1-2; D: TRBD1; DNA: TGTGCCAGCAGCCAAGTGGGGACAGGGGCATGGTTTGGCTATGGCTACACCTTC; CDR3: CASSQVGTGAWFGYGYTF
size: NA; V: TRBV9; J: TRBJ2-3; D: NA; DNA: TGTGCCAGCAGCGTAGAACCCGCCAGCGGCCTTAGCACAGATACGCAGTATTTT; CDR3: CASSVEPASGLSTDTQYF
size: NA; V: TRBV30; J: TRBJ1-2; D: TRBD1; DNA: TGTGCCTGGAGACCCACCCGACAGGGGCACTATGGCTACACCTTC; CDR3: CAWRPTRQGHYGYTF
size: NA; V: TRBV5-6; J: TRBJ2-3; D: TRBD2; DNA: TGTGCCAGCAGCTTGGATTCCCGACTAGCGGGAGCAACAGATACGCAGTATTTT; CDR3: CASSLDSRLAGATDTQYF
size: few; V: TRBV6-1; J: TRBJ2-5; D: TRBD2; DNA: TGTGCCAGCAGTGATACGGTAGCGGGAGGCCTCCAAGAGACCCAGTACTTC; CDR3: CASSDTVAGGLQETQYF
size: NA; V: TRBV28; J: TRBJ1-1; D: NA; DNA: TGTGCCAGCAGTTTCGGCAGGGTTGGGGCTTTCTTT; CDR3: CASSFGRVGAFF
size: NA; V: TRBV25-1; J: TRBJ2-7; D: TRBD2; DNA: TGTGCCAGCAGTGAATTAGTAGCGGGAGCGAAGCAGTACTTC; CDR3: CASSELVAGAKQYF
size: NA; V: TRBV15; J: TRBJ2-7; D: TRBD1; DNA: TGTGCCACCAGCAGAAAGGGACAGGGCGACGAGCAGTACTTC; CDR3: CATSRKGQGDEQYF
size: NA; V: TRBV4-3; J: TRBJ2-1; D: TRBD2; DNA: TGCGCCAGCAGCCCCCGGACTAGCGGGATTATTAATGAGCAGTTCTTC; CDR3: CASSPRTSGIINEQFF
size: NA; V: TRBV6-1; J: TRBJ2-5; D: NA; DNA: TGTGCCAGCCTAACGACAGGCAATTCGTCCCAGTACTTC; CDR3: CASLTTGNSSQYF
size: NA; V: TRBV9; J: TRBJ2-7; D: TRBD1; DNA: TGTGCCAGCAGCTCGACAGGGTTCTACGAGCAGTACTTC; CDR3: CASSSTGFYEQYF
size: NA; V: TRBV25-1; J: TRBJ2-2; D: TRBD2; DNA: TGTGCCAGCAGTGAATATAAGCGGGAGGGCACCGGGGAGCTGTTTTTT; CDR3: CASSEYKREGTGELFF
size: few; V: TRBV5-5; J: TRBJ2-7; D: TRBD1; DNA: TGTGCCAGCAGCACCGGGACAGGGTACGAGCAGTACTTC; CDR3: CASSTGTGYEQYF
size: NA; V: TRBV28; J: TRBJ1-2; D: TRBD1; DNA: TGTGCCAGCAGGGGACTGGGACAGGAAAGCGGCTACACCTTC; CDR3: CASRGLGQESGYTF
size: NA; V: TRBV27; J: TRBJ2-1; D: TRBD2; DNA: TGTGCCAGCAGTTCGCAGCGGGGTATGGACAATGAGCAGTTCTTC; CDR3: CASSSQRGMDNEQFF
size: NA; V: TRBV5-6; J: TRBJ2-7; D: TRBD1; DNA: TGTGCCAGCAGCTTGTGGCCTGGGGGTGGGACAGGGCCCTACGAGCAGTACTTC; CDR3: CASSLWPGGGTGPYEQYF
size: once; V: TRBV7-2; J: TRBJ2-7; D: TRBD2; DNA: TGTGCCAGCAGCCCCGGACTAGCTTCCTACGAGCAGTACTTC; CDR3: CASSPGLASYEQYF
size: NA; V: TRBV5-6; J: TRBJ2-2; D: TRBD1; DNA: TGTGCCAGCAGCGGGGACAGGGGAACCGGGGAGCTGTTTTTT; CDR3: CASSGDRGTGELFF
size: few; V: TRBV4-1; J: TRBJ1-3; D: NA; DNA: TGCGCCAGCAGCCAAGATGCCGGGGGGGCAGCCATCTCTGGAAACACCATATATTTT; CDR3: CASSQDAGGAAISGNTIYF
size: NA; V: TRBV7-6; J: TRBJ2-1; D: NA; DNA: TGTGCCAGCAGCCGAAGACGGGGGCACGGGGGGAACAATGAGCAGTTCTTC; CDR3: CASSRRRGHGGNNEQFF
size: NA; V: TRBV11-3; J: TRBJ1-2; D: TRBD1; DNA: TGTGCCAGCAGCCCGGGACAGGGAGCTAACTATGGCTACACCTTC; CDR3: CASSPGQGANYGYTF
size: NA; V: TRBV29-1; J: TRBJ2-3; D: TRBD1; DNA: TGCAGCGTTGAGACAGGGTGGGGAGATACGCAGTATTTT; CDR3: CSVETGWGDTQYF
size: NA; V: TRBV30; J: TRBJ2-7; D: TRBD2; DNA: TGTGCCTGGAAGCTGGCGGGAGGTCGCGAGCAGTACTTC; CDR3: CAWKLAGGREQYF
size: NA; V: TRBV18; J: TRBJ2-3; D: TRBD2; DNA: TGTGCCAGCTCACCAGGGACTACTAGAACAGATACGCAGTATTTT; CDR3: CASSPGTTRTDTQYF
size: once; V: TRBV4-3; J: TRBJ2-1; D: TRBD2; DNA: TGCGCCAGCAGCCAAGGGAGGACTAGCGGGAGCCGGTACAATGAGCAGTTCTTC; CDR3: CASSQGRTSGSRYNEQFF
size: few; V: TRBV7-3; J: TRBJ2-1; D: NA; DNA: TGTGCCAGCAGCAAATCAGGTGTCAATGAGCAGTTCTTC; CDR3: CASSKSGVNEQFF
size: few; V: TRBV6-6; J: TRBJ2-7; D: TRBD2; DNA: TGTGCCAGCAATGAGCGGGGGCCCTACGAGCAGTACTTC; CDR3: CASNERGPYEQYF
size: once; V: TRBV5-1; J: TRBJ2-2; D: TRBD2; DNA: TGCGCCAGCACCACCCTAGCGGGAGGTGGGGAGCTGTTTTTT; CDR3: CASTTLAGGGELFF
size: NA; V: TRBV7-8; J: TRBJ2-7; D: TRBD2; DNA: TGTGCCAGCAGCCCCCTAGCGGGTGAGCAGTACTTC; CDR3: CASSPLAGEQYF
size: NA; V: TRBV27; J: TRBJ2-7; D: TRBD1; DNA: TGTGCCAGCAGTTTATCGCGACAGGGTTCCTACGAGCAGTACTTC; CDR3: CASSLSRQGSYEQYF
size: NA; V: TRBV19; J: TRBJ1-5; D: TRBD1; DNA: TGTGCCAGTAGTACCCAGACCGGGACAGCGATAAATCAGCCCCAGCATTTT; CDR3: CASSTQTGTAINQPQHF